This TCR beta chain emerged from a study of blood T cells in healthy people across ages. Findings and limits, study-wide: Naive T cell percentage strongly correlated with TCR beta diversity.

Of note for this clonotype: Its antigen is not known. The germline gene is not matched at one end of the junction; a read error may be the cause.

Together with a sample-barcoded 5' primer, a J-beta primer mix was included in a second PCR lasting roughly 6 to 12 cycles. Each CDR3 protein gets one entry after TCRdb re-called the 5' RACE reads with MiXCR. This table has around 850,000 distinct CDR3 sequences, roughly 35% appearing once. The receptor was isolated from a man younger than 35 in good health. The specimen sequenced was blood.

The CDR3 loop is CATSGSSYSSPLHF. CDR3 bases: TGTGCCACCAGCGGAAGCTCCTATAGTTCACCCCTCCACTTT. The chain combines TRBV15 with TRBJ1-6; unclear D gene. CDR1 is LNHNV and CDR2 is YYDKDF in the germline V gene (reference sequence). The CDR3 consists of 14 residues.